The 13 T cell receptor beta chains reported below all come from one sample, sequenced in a study of OX40 agonist ivuxolimab in advanced cancers. The library was generated by the immunoSEQ multiplex PCR assay. TCRdb's version of the immuneACCESS table is confined to in-frame rearrangements and falls short of the full clone set. An unresolved V gene accounts for under half of the shortfall where checked; the remainder is of unknown origin. Within this sample are under 50,000 clones, with about 80% of them counted one time only. Over 6.5% of the sample lies in the top ten. Sequencing used CD4+ or CD8+ T cells sorted from blood, obtained in a trial of the OX40 agonist ivuxolimab. These receptors all stem from an adult with an advanced solid tumor such as melanoma, head and neck, liver or kidney cancer.

This clone has a single count. J is TRBJ1-1 and V is TRBV27; D not resolved. The CDR3 consists of 16 residues. The V end lost 5 bases, the J end lost 3 bases, and 19 bases lay between the germline ends. Per the germline V gene, CDR1 is MNHEY and CDR2 is SMNVEV (reference sequence). The CDR3 region has the DNA TGTGCCAGCAGTGAAGGCGGTTACTTCGCGGACACTGAAGCTTTCTTT. Its translation: CASSEGGYFADTEAFF.

This clone was recorded only once. The rearrangement uses TRBV5-4 and TRBJ2-2; D unclear. V lost 7 bases, J lost 0 bases, and 4 bases lay in between. This CDR3 is built from 12 residues. Germline values: CDR1 SGHNT, CDR2 YYREEE (reference sequence). The CDR3 loop is CASPANTGELFF. In DNA, the CDR3 is TGTGCCAGCCCCGCGAACACCGGGGAGCTGTTTTTT.

Only a few counts were recorded for this clone. The CDR3 bases are TGTGCCAGCAGCCGGTTGGCTAGCGGGAGCCAGACCCAGTACTTC. This sequence encodes CASSRLASGSQTQYF. The chain is built from TRBV5-6 and TRBJ2-5; 10 bases fit TRBD2. The germline CDR1 and CDR2 sequences are SGHDT and YYEEEE. V was clipped by 4 bases and J by 6 bases; unmatched bases: 9. The CDR3 consists of 15 residues.

V usage is TRBV19 and J usage is TRBJ1-2; D is unresolved. Per the germline V gene, CDR1 is LNHDA and CDR2 is SQIVND (reference sequence). The CDR3 totals 12 residues. V shed 3 bases and J shed 7 bases, with 9 bases lying between them. The CDR3 loop is CASSMGRAGYTF. CDR3 nucleotides: TGTGCCAGTAGTATGGGGAGGGCTGGCTACACCTTC.

The V and J genes are TRBV30 and TRBJ1-5; 7 bases align to TRBD1. Germline CDR1 GTSNPN, CDR2 SVGIG (reference sequence). The CDR3 length is 15 residues. The J segment lost 6 bases and the V segment lost 3 bases, leaving 11 bases of the junction unmatched. CDR3 sequence (DNA): TGTGCCTGGAGCGATGACAGGGCTGAGGGTCAGCCCCAGCATTTT. It translates to CAWSDDRAEGQPQHF.

The chain uses TRBV6-5 and TRBJ2-7; tentatively, D is TRBD1 (6 bases). Trimming removed 0 bases from V and 2 bases from J, with 14 bases in between. The CDR3 runs to 16 residues. Germline CDR1 is MNHEY and CDR2 is SVGAGI. CDR3 protein: CASSYSLAGAPYEQYF. The CDR3, as DNA: TGTGCCAGCAGTTACTCGTTGGCAGGGGCACCCTACGAGCAGTACTTC.

The chain joins TRBV19 to TRBJ2-1; TRBD2 aligns across 11 bases. The CDR3 length is 15 residues. CDR1 and CDR2 (germline): LNHDA, SQIVND (reference sequence). The V gene end was trimmed by 6 bases and the J gene end by 4 bases; junction bases not matched to a gene: 5. CDR3 DNA sequence: TGTGCCAGTAGCTTAGCGGGAGGGTGGTACAATGAGCAGTTCTTC. Residues: CASSLAGGWYNEQFF.

This chain joins TRBV20-1 and TRBJ2-5; 9 nucleotides agree with TRBD2. V dropped 1 base and J dropped 14; count of bases not matched to a gene: 5. The germline gives CDR1 DFQATT, CDR2 SNEGSKA (reference sequence). CDR3 length: 11 amino acids. Here the CDR3 reads CSARASGAAYF. The CDR3 DNA follows: TGCAGTGCTAGAGCTAGCGGGGCCGCATACTTC.

The CDR3 protein is CASSLGQGLGYTF. The CDR3 nucleotides read TGTGCCAGCAGCTTGGGACAGGGACTCGGCTACACCTTC. The V gene is TRBV7-9, the J gene TRBJ1-2; 9 bases are a match to TRBD1. V trimming: 3 bases; J trimming: 8 bases; junction bases outside the gene matches: 4. The CDR3 runs to 13 residues. Germline CDR1 is SEHNR and CDR2 is FQNEAQ (reference sequence). Combining the CDR3 with reference TRBV7-9 and TRBJ1-2 gives the whole variable domain DTGVSQNPRHKITKRGQNVTFRCDPISEHNRLYWYRQTLGQGPEFLTYFQNEAQLEKSRLLSDRFSAERPKGSFSTLEIQRTEQGDSAMYLCASSLGQGLGYTFGSGTRLTVV.

The chain couples TRBV6-5 to TRBJ2-2; TRBD1 matches at 9 bases. V dropped 10 bases and J dropped 5; count of bases not matched to a gene: 5. Germline V gives CDR1 MNHEY, CDR2 SVGAGI. The CDR3 has 13 amino acids. CDR3 loop: CATSGQGTGELFF. For the CDR3, the DNA is TGTGCCACCAGCGGACAGGGGACCGGGGAGCTGTTTTTT.

On this clone itself: At the DNA level, this CDR3 is encoded by other sequences in the same sample as well. The V and J genes are TRBV6-5 and TRBJ1-1; D is unclear. The CDR3 loop spans 13 amino acids. Germline-derived CDR1 and CDR2 are MNHEY and SVGAGI. The ends were cut back, 5 bases at V and 6 bases at J, with 13 bases in the middle. CDR3 in DNA: TGTGCCAGCAGTAGGACCTCAAGCTCTGAAGCTTTCTTT. Translation gives CASSRTSSSEAFF.

The chain joins TRBV7-8 to TRBJ1-2, with 9 bases that match TRBD1. With 3 bases clipped from V and 10 bases from J, the junction kept 12 bases outside the gene matches. The CDR3 runs to 15 residues. Germline V gene lookup returns CDR1 SGHVS and CDR2 FQNEAQ. CDR3 sequence: CASSFGTGKNVHYTF. In DNA form, the CDR3 reads TGTGCCAGCAGCTTCGGGACAGGGAAAAATGTACACTACACCTTC.

The chain has TRBV7-2 and TRBJ2-4; perhaps TRBD2 as D (5 bases). This CDR3 has 16 amino acids. Germline CDR1 is SGHTA and CDR2 is FQGNSA. Trimming took 2 bases from V and 2 from J, leaving 13 bases between them. The CDR3 here is CASSLRSGNTKNIQYF. The CDR3 nucleotides read TGTGCCAGCAGCTTACGATCGGGGAATACCAAAAACATTCAGTACTTC.